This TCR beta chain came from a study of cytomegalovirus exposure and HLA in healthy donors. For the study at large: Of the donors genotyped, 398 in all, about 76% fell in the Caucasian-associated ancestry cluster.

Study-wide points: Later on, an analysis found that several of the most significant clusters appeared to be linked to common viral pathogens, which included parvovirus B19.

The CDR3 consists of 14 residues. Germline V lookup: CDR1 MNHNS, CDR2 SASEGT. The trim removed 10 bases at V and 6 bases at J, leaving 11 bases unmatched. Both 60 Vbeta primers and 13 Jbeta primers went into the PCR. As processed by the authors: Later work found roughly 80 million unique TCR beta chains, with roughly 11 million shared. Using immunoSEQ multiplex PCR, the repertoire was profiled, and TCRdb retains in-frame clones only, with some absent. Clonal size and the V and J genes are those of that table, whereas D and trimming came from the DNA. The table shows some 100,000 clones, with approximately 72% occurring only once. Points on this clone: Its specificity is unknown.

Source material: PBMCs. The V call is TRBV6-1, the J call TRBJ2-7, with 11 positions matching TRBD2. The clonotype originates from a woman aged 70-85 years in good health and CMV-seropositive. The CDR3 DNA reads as TGTGCCACCACTGCGCTAGCGGGAGGAGGCGAGCAGTACTTC. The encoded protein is CATTALAGGGEQYF.